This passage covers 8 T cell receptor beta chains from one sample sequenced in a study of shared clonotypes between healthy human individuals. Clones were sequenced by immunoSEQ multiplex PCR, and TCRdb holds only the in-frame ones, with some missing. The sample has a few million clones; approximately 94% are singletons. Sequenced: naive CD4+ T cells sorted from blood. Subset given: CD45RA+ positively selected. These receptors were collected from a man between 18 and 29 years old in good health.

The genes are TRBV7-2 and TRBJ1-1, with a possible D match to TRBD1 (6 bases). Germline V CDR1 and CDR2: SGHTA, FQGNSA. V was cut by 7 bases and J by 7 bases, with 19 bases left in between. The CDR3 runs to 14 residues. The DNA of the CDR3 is TGTGCCAGCACTATGTGGGGGGCAACACTTGAAGCTTTCTTT. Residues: CASTMWGATLEAFF.

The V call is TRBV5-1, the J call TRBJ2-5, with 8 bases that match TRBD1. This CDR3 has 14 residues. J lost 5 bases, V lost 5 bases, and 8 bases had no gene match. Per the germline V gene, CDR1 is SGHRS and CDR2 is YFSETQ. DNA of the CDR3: TGCGCCAGCAGGCCGACAGGGGAGTGGGAGACCCAGTACTTC. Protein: CASRPTGEWETQYF.

The CDR3: CASSSGTSVTDTQYF. CDR3 in DNA: TGTGCCAGCAGTTCCGGGACTAGCGTCACAGATACGCAGTATTTT. V usage is TRBV2 and J usage is TRBJ2-3, with 10 bases that match TRBD2. CDR1 and CDR2 from the germline V gene are SNHLY and FYNNEI. V was clipped by 5 bases and J by 2 bases; unmatched bases: 4. This CDR3 contains 15 residues. The variable domain in full, with the rest retrieved from reference TRBV2 and TRBJ2-3, is EPEVTQTPSHQVTQMGQEVILRCVPISNHLYFYWYRQILGQKVEFLVSFYNNEISEKSEIFDDQFSVERPDGSNFTLKIRSTKLEDSAMYFCASSSGTSVTDTQYFGPGTRLTVL.

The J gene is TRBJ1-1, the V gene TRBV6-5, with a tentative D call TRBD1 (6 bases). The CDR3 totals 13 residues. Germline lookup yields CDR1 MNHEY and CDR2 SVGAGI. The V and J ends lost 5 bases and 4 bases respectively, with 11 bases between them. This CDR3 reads CASSTKGGTEAFF. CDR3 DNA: TGTGCCAGCAGTACCAAGGGGGGCACTGAAGCTTTCTTT.

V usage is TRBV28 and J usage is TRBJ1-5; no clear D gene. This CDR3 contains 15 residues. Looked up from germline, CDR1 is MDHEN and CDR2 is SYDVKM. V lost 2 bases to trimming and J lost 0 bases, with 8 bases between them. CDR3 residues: CASSLASVSNQPQHF. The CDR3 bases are TGTGCCAGCAGTTTAGCTTCCGTTAGCAATCAGCCCCAGCATTTT.

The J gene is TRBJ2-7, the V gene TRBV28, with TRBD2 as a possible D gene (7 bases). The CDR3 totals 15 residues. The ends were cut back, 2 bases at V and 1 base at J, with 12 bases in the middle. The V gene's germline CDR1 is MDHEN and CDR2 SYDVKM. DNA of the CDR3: TGTGCCAGCAGTTTAACGGGGGGCGGATCCTACGAGCAGTACTTC. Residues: CASSLTGGGSYEQYF.

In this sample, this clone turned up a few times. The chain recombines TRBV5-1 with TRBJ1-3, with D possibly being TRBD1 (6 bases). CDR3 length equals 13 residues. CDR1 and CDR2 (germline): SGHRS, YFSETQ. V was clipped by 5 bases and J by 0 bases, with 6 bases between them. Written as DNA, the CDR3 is TGCGCCAGCAGGGACAGCTCTGGAAACACCATATATTTT. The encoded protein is CASRDSSGNTIYF.

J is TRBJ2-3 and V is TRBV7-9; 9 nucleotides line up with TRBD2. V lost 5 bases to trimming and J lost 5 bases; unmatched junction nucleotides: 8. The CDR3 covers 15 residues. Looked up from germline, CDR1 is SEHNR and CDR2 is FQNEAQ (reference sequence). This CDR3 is CASSLGTSSVDTQYF. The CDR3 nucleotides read TGTGCCAGCAGCCTCGGGACTAGCTCAGTAGATACGCAGTATTTT.